By sample share, the clone carrying this TCR beta chain is medium-sized. Antigen unknown. Gene labels here are mouse ones. Time point defined: mouse skin at time of skin grafting. These data belong to a study of CD8+ T cells in alopecia areata. Study-level information: It was approximately 6-11-week-old female C3H/HeJ mice that received skin from approximately 6-13-month-old C3H/HeJ graft donors with spontaneous alopecia.

The sequencing template was cDNA reverse transcribed from extracted RNA. Method: immunoSEQ multiplex PCR; TCRdb's copy keeps in-frame clones and lacks some. The table lists more than 1,500 clones, with no singletons. Findings and limits, study-wide: Between patients, shared TCR sequences were less clear than in mice. This was possibly due in part to HLA diversity in the patient population. For lesional scalp, especially alopecia totalis/universalis, clonality was higher than in normal scalp.

The source of this sequence is a C3H/HeJ mouse with alopecia areata. This strain's MHC haplotype is H2-k. The sequencing here drew on skin, taken at week 0.

The CDR3 reads CASGGDSYEQYF. The covered CDR3 bases are TGTGCCAGCGGTGGGGACAGCTAT. The chain links TRBV13-2 to TRBJ2-7; 7 nucleotides align to TRBD1. The CDR3 goes on 4 residues after the read ends, and that part is filled in from the germline J gene. Losses at the gene ends were 3 bases for V and 3 bases for J; bases not matched to a gene: 0. This CDR3 is built from 12 residues. Germline-derived CDR1 and CDR2 are NNHNN and SYGAGS (reference sequence).